The sample holds many counts of the clone carrying this TCR beta chain. Its antigen remains unidentified. Each CDR3 protein is one row after TCRdb ran MiXCR on the 5' RACE reads. Of 450,000 to 650,000 distinct CDR3 sequences in the sample, roughly 22% are singletons; the top ten hold around 12%. CDR1 is SGHDN and CDR2 is FVKESK in the germline V gene. There are 13 residues in the CDR3. Trimming pared 0 bases from V and 4 bases from J, leaving 6 bases between. The data were taken from a study of T-cell memory formation after mild COVID-19. Study results and caveats: Specificity for SARS-CoV-2 was not confirmed among the second-wave clones peaking on day 37.

This receptor was identified in an adult woman who had mild COVID-19 (a few samples of this study predate the infection). Cell type and time point are not known. V gene TRBV14 combines with J gene TRBJ1-1; D is unresolved. The sample comprised PBMCs or a T cell subset sorted from them (not recorded which). CDR3: CASSQDWGTEAFF. CDR3 coding DNA: TGTGCCAGCAGCCAAGATTGGGGCACTGAAGCTTTCTTT. The whole variable domain, filled in from reference TRBV14 and TRBJ1-1, reads EAGVTQFPSHSVIEKGQTVTLRCDPISGHDNLYWYRRVMGKEIKFLLHFVKESKQDESGMPNNRFLAERTGGTYSTLKVQPAELEDSGVYFCASSQDWGTEAFFGQGTRLTVV.